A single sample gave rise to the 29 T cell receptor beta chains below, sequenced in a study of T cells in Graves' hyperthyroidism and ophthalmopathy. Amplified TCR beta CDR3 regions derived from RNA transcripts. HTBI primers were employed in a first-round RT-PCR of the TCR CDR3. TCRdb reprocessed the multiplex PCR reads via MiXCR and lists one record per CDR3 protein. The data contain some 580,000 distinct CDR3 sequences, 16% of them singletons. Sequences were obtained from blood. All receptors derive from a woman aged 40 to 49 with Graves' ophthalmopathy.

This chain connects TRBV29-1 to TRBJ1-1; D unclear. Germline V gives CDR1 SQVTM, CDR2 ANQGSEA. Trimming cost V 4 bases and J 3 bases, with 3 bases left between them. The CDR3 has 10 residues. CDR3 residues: CSVADTEAFF. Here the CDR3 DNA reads TGCAGCGTTGCGGACACTGAAGCTTTCTTT.

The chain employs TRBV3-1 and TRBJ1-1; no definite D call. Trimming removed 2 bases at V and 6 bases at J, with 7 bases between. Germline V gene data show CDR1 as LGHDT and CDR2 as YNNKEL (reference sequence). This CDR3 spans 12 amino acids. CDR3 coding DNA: TGTGCCAGCAGCCAAACGGCCGCTGAAGCTTTCTTT. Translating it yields CASSQTAAEAFF.

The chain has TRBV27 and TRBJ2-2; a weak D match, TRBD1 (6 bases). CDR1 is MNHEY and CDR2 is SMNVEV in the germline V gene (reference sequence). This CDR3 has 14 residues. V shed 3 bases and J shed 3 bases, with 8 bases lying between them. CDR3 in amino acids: CASSFGGDTGELFF. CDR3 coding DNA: TGTGCCAGCAGTTTTGGGGGCGACACCGGGGAGCTGTTTTTT.

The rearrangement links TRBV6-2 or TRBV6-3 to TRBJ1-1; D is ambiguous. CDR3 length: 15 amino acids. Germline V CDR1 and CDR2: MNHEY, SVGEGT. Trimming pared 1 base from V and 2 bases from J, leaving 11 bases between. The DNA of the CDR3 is TGTGCCAGCAGTTACTTGGGAATAGATAACACTGAAGCTTTCTTT. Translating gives CASSYLGIDNTEAFF.

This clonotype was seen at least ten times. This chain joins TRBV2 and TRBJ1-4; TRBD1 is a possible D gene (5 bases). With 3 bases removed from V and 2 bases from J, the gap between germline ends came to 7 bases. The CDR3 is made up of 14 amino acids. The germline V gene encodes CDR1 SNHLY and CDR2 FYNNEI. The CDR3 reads CASSERGTNEKLFF. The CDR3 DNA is TGTGCCAGCAGTGAGCGGGGGACTAATGAAAAACTGTTTTTT.

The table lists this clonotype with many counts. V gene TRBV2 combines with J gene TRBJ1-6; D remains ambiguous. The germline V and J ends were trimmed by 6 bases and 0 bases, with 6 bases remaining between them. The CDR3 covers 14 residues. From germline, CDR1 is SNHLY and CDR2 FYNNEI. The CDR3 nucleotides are TGTGCCAGCAGGCTGAGCTCCTATAATTCACCCCTCCACTTT. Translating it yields CASRLSSYNSPLHF.

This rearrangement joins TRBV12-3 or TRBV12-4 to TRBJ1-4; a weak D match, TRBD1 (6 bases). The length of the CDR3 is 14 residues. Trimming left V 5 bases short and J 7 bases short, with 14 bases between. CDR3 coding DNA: TGTGCCAGCAGTGTATCAGGGGCGAGTGAAAAACTGTTTTTT. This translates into CASSVSGASEKLFF.

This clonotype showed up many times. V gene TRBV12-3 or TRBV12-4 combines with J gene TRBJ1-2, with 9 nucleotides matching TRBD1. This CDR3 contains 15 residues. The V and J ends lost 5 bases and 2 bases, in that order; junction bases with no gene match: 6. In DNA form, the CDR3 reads TGTGCCAGCAGTGGAACAGGGGGCGCAAACTATGGCTACACCTTC. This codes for CASSGTGGANYGYTF.

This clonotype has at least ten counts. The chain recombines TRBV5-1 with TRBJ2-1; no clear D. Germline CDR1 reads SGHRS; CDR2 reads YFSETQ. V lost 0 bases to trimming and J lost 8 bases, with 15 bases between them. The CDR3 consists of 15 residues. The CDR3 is CASSLGPRGAYEQFF. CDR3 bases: TGCGCCAGCAGCTTGGGGCCGCGCGGAGCGTATGAGCAGTTCTTC.

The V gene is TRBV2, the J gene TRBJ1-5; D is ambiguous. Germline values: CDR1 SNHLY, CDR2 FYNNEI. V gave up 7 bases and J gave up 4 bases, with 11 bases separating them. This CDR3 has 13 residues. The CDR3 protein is CASNSRENQPQHF. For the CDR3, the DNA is TGTGCCAGCAATAGTCGAGAAAATCAGCCCCAGCATTTT.

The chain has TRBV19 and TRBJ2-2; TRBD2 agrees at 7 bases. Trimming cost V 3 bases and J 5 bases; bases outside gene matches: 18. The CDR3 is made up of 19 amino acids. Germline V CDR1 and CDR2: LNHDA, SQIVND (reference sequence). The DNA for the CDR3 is TGTGCCAGTAGTATTGGGACTGGGTCCCTAGCGGATCGGACCGGGGAGCTGTTTTTT. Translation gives CASSIGTGSLADRTGELFF.

CDR3 in amino acids: CASSPGLAGGRVTTDTQYF. In DNA form, the CDR3 reads TGTGCCAGCAGTCCCGGACTAGCGGGAGGCCGCGTAACCACAGATACGCAGTATTTT. The rearrangement links TRBV5-6 to TRBJ2-3; TRBD2 matches at 14 bases. Germline V gene sequence: CDR1 SGHDT, CDR2 YYEEEE. Trimming cost V 5 bases and J 2 bases; bases outside gene matches: 13. The CDR3 consists of 19 residues. Full variable domain (missing parts from reference TRBV5-6 and TRBJ2-3): DAGVTQSPTHLIKTRGQQVTLRCSPKSGHDTVSWYQQALGQGPQFIFQYYEEEERQRGNFPDRFSGHQFPNYSSELNVNALLLGDSALYLCASSPGLAGGRVTTDTQYFGPGTRLTVL.

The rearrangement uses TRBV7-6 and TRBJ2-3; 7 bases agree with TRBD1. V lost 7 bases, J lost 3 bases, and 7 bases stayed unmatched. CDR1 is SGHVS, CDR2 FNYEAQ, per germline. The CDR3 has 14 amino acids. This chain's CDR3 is CASTTGAGTDTQYF. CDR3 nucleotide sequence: TGTGCCAGCACCACAGGGGCCGGGACAGATACGCAGTATTTT.

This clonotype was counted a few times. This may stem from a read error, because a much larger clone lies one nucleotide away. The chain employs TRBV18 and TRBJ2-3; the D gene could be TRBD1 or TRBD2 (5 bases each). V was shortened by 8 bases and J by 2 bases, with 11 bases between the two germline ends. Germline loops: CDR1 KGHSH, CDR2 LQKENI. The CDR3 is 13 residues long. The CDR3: CASPRDHTDTQYF. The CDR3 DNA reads TGTGCCAGCCCACGGGACCACACAGATACGCAGTATTTT.

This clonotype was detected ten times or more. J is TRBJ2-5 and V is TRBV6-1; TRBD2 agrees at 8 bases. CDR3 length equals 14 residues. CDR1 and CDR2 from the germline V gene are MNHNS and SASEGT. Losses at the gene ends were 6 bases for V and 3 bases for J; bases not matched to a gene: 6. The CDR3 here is CASRGTSGEETQYF. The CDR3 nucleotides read TGTGCCAGCAGGGGGACTAGTGGGGAAGAGACCCAGTACTTC.

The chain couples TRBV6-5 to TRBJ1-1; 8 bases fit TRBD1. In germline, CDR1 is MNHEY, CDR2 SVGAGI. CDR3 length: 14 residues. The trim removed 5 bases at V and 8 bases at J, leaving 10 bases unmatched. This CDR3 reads CASSTDRGGSEAFF. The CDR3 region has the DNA TGTGCCAGCAGTACCGACAGGGGAGGAAGCGAAGCTTTCTTT.

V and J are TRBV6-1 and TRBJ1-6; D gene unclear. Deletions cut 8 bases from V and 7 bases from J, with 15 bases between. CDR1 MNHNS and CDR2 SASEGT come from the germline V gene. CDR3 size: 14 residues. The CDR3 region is CASGLGRENSPLHF. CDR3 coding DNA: TGTGCCAGCGGGCTAGGACGGGAGAATTCACCCCTCCACTTT.

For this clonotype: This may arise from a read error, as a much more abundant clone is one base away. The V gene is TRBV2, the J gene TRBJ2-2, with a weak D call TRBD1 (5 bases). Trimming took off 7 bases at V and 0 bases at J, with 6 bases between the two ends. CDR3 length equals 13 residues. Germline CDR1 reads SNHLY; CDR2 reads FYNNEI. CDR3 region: CASKQANTGELFF. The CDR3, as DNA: TGTGCCAGCAAACAGGCGAACACCGGGGAGCTGTTTTTT.

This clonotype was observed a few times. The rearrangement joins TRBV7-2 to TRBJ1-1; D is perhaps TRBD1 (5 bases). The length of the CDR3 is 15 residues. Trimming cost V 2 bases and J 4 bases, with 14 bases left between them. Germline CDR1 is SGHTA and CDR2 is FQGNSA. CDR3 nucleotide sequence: TGTGCCAGCAGCTTATTATCTAATGGGGGCACTGAAGCTTTCTTT. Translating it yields CASSLLSNGGTEAFF.

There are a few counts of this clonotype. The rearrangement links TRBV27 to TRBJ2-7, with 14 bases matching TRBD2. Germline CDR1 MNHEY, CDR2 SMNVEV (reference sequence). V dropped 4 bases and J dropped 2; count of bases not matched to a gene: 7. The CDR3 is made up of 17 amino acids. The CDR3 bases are TGTGCCAGCAGTTCTTTAAGACTAGCGGGAGGGCCCTACGAGCAGTACTTC. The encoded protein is CASSSLRLAGGPYEQYF.

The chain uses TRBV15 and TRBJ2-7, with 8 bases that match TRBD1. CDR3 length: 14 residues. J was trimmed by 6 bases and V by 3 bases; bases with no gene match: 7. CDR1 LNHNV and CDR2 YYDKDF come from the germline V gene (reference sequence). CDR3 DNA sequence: TGTGCCACCAGCAGGGCCGACAGGGGAGTCGAGCAGTACTTC. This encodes CATSRADRGVEQYF.

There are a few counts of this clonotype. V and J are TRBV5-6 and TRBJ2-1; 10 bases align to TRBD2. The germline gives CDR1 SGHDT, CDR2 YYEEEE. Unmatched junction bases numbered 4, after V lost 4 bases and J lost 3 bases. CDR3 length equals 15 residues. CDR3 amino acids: CASSRGTSVYNEQFF. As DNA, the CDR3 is TGTGCCAGCAGCAGGGGGACTAGCGTCTACAATGAGCAGTTCTTC.

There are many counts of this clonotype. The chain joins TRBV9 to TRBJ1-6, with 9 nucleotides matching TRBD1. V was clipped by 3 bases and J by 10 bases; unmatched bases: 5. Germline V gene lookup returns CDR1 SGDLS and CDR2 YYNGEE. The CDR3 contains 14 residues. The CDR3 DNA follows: TGTGCCAGCAGCGGAATAGGACAGGGGTCACCCCTCCACTTT. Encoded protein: CASSGIGQGSPLHF.

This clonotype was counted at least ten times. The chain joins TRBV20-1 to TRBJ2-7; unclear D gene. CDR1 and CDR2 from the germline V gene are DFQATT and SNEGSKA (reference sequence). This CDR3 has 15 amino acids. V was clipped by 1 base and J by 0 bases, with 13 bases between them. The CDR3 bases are TGCAGTGCTAGAGTGGCGACCGGCGGCTCCTACGAGCAGTACTTC. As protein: CSARVATGGSYEQYF.

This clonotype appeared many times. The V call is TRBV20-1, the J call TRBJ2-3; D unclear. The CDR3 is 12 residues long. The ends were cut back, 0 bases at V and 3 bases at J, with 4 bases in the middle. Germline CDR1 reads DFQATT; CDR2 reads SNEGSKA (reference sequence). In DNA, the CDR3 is TGCAGTGCTAGAGATGAAACAGATACGCAGTATTTT. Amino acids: CSARDETDTQYF.

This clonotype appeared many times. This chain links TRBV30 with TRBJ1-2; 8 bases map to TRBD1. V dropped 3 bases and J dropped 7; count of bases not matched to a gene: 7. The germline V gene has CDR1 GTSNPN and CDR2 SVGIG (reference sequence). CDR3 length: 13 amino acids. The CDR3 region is CAWSRDRGLGYTF. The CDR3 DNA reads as TGTGCCTGGAGCCGAGACAGGGGACTTGGCTACACCTTC. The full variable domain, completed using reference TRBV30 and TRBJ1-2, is SQTIHQWPATLVQPVGSPLSLECTVEGTSNPNLYWYRQAAGRGLQLLFYSVGIGQISSEVPQNLSASRPQDRQFILSSKKLLLSDSGFYLCAWSRDRGLGYTFGSGTRLTVV.

CDR3 protein: CASSLTPSGTNIQYF. The CDR3 nucleotides are TGTGCCAGCAGCTTAACTCCTAGCGGGACAAACATTCAGTACTTC. This chain connects TRBV7-3 to TRBJ2-4, with 9 bases that match TRBD2. V dropped 0 bases and J dropped 6; count of bases not matched to a gene: 3. The CDR3 is 15 residues long. Germline V lookup: CDR1 SGHTA, CDR2 FQGTGA.

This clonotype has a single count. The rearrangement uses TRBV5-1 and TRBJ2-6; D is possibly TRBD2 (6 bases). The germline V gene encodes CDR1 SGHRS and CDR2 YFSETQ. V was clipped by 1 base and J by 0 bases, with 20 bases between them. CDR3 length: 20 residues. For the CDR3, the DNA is TGCGCCAGCAGCTTGAGGGGACCTGGGGGGTCGAGCTCTGGGGCCAACGTCCTGACTTTC. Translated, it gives CASSLRGPGGSSSGANVLTF.

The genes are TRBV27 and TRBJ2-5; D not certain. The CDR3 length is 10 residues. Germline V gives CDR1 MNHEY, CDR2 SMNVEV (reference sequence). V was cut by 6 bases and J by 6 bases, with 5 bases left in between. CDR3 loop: CASRGKTQYF. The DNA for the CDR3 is TGTGCCAGCAGGGGAAAGACCCAGTACTTC.